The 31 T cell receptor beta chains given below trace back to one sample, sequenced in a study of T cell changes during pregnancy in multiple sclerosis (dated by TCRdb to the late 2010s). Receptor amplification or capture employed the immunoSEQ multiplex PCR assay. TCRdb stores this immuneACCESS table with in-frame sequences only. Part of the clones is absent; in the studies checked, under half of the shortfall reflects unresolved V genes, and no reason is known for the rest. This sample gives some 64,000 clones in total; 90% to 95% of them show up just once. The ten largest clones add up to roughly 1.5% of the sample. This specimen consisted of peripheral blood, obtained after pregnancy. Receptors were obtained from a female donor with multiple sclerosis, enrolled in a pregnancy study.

The CDR3 DNA reads TGTGCCAGCAGTTTATCCGGGACTCCCCACTTCTACGAGCAGTACTTC. It codes for CASSLSGTPHFYEQYF. V is TRBV27 and J is TRBJ2-7, with D perhaps TRBD2 (6 bases). Germline CDR1 is MNHEY and CDR2 is SMNVEV (reference sequence). V gave up 0 bases and J gave up 3 bases, with 15 bases separating them. This CDR3 comprises 16 residues.

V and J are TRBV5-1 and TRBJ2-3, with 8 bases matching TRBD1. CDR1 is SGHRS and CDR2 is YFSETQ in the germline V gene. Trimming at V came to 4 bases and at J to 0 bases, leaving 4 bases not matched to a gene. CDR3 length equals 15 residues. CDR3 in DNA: TGCGCCAGCAGCCCCTGGACAGGGAGCACAGATACGCAGTATTTT. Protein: CASSPWTGSTDTQYF.

The CDR3 nucleotides are TGCGCCAGCAGCCCGGACAGACAAGAGACCCAGTACTTC. This translates into CASSPDRQETQYF. The chain employs TRBV4-1 and TRBJ2-5; tentative D call: TRBD1 (6 bases). V lost 4 bases to trimming and J lost 2 bases, with 8 bases between them. CDR1 and CDR2 (germline): MGHRA, YSYEKL. The CDR3 is 13 residues long.

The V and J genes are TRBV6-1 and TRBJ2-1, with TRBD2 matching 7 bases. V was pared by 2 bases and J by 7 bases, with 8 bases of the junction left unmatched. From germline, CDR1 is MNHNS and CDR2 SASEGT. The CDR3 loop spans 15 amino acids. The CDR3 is CASSERAGERNEQFF. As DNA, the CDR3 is TGTGCCAGCAGTGAAAGGGCGGGAGAGCGGAATGAGCAGTTCTTC.

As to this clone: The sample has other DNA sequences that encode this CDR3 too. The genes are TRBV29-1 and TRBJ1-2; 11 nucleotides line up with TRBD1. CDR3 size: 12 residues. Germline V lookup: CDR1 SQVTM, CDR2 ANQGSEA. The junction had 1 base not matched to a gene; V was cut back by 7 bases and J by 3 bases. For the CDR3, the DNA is TGCAGCGGGGGACAGGGGGACTATGGCTACACCTTC. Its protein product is CSGGQGDYGYTF.

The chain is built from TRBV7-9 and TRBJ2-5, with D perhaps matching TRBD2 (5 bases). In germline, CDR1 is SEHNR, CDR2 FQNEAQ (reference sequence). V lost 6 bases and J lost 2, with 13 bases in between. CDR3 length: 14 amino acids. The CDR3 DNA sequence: TGTGCCAGCAGTGATCGGGGTGGACAAGAGACCCAGTACTTC. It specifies CASSDRGGQETQYF. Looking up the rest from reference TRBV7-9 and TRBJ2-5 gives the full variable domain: DTGVSQNPRHKITKRGQNVTFRCDPISEHNRLYWYRQTLGQGPEFLTYFQNEAQLEKSRLLSDRFSAERPKGSFSTLEIQRTEQGDSAMYLCASSDRGGQETQYFGPGTRLLVL.

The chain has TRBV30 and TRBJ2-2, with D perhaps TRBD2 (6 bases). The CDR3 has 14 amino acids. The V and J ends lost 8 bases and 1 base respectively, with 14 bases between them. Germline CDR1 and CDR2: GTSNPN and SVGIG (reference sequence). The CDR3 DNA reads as TGTGCCCGGGGGAAGTATAGGAACACCGGGGAGCTGTTTTTT. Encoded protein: CARGKYRNTGELFF.

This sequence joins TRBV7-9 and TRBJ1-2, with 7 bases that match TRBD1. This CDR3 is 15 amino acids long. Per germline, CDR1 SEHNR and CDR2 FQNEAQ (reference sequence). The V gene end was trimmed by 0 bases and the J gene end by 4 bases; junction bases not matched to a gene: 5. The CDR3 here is CASSLALGGGYGYTF. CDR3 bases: TGTGCCAGCAGCTTAGCGCTAGGGGGCGGCTATGGCTACACCTTC.

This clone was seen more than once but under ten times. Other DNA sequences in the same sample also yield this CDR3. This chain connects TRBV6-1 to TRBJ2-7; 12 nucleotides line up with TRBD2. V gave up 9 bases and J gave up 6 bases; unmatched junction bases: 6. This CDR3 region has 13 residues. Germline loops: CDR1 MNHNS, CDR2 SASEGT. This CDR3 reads CASLTSGRGEQYF. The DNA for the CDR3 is TGTGCCAGTCTGACTAGCGGGAGAGGCGAGCAGTACTTC.

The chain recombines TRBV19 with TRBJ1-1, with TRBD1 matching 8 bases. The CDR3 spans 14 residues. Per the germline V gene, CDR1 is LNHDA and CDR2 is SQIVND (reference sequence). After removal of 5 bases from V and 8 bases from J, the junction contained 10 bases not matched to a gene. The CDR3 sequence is CASSSGTGPTEAFF. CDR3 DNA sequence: TGTGCCAGTAGTTCAGGGACAGGCCCAACAGAAGCTTTCTTT.

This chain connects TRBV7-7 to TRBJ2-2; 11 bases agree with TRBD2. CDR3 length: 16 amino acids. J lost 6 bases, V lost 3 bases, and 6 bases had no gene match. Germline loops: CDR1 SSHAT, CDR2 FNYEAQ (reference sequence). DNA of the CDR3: TGTGCCAGCAGCTTCGATACTAGCGGGAGCCCCGGGGAGCTGTTTTTT. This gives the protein CASSFDTSGSPGELFF.

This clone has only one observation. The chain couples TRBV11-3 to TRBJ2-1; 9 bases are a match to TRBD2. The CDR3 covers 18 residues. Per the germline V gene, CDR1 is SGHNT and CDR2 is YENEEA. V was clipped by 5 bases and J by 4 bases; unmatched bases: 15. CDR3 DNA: TGTGCCAGCAGCCCACCGCGAGGATCCCTAGCGGGGTACAATGAGCAGTTCTTC. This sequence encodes CASSPPRGSLAGYNEQFF. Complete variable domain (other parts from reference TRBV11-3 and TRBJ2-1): EAGVVQSPRYKIIEKKQPVAFWCNPISGHNTLYWYLQNLGQGPELLIRYENEEAVDDSQLPKDRFSAERLKGVDSTLKIQPAELGDSAVYLCASSPPRGSLAGYNEQFFGPGTRLTVL.

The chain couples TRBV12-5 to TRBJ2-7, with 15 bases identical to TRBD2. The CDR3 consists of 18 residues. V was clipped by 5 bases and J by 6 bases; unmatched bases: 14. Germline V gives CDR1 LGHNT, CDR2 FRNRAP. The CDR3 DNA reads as TGTGCTAGTGGTACTACCGGGACTAGCGGGAGGTCAAGTCCCGAGCAGTACTTC. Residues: CASGTTGTSGRSSPEQYF. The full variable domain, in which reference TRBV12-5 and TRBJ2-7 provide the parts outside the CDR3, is DARVTQTPRHKVTEMGQEVTMRCQPILGHNTVFWYRQTMMQGLELLAYFRNRAPLDDSGMPKDRFSAEMPDATLATLKIQPSEPRDSAVYFCASGTTGTSGRSSPEQYFGPGTRLTVT.

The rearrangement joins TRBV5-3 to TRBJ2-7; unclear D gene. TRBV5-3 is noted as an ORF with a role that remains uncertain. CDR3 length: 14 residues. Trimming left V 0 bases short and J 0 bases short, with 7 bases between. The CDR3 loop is CARSLDGLSYEQYF. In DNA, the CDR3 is TGTGCCAGAAGCTTGGATGGCCTCTCCTACGAGCAGTACTTC.

CDR3 sequence: CASSRDTKYEQYF. CDR3 nucleotide sequence: TGTGCCAGCAGCCGGGACACCAAATACGAGCAGTACTTC. V and J are TRBV7-9 and TRBJ2-7; perhaps TRBD1 as D (6 bases). V was shortened by 5 bases and J by 4 bases, with 12 bases between the two germline ends. Germline V gene data show CDR1 as SEHNR and CDR2 as FQNEAQ (reference sequence). The CDR3 extends over 13 amino acids. Full variable domain (remainder filled in from reference TRBV7-9 and TRBJ2-7): DTGVSQNPRHKITKRGQNVTFRCDPISEHNRLYWYRQTLGQGPEFLTYFQNEAQLEKSRLLSDRFSAERPKGSFSTLEIQRTEQGDSAMYLCASSRDTKYEQYFGPGTRLTVT.

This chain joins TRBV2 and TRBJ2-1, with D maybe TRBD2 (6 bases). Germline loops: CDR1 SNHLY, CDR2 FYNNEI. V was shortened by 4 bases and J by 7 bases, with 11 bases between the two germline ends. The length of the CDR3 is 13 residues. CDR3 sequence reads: CASSGLVPNEQFF. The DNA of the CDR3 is TGTGCCAGCAGTGGACTAGTTCCAAATGAGCAGTTCTTC. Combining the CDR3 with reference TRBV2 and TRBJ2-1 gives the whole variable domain EPEVTQTPSHQVTQMGQEVILRCVPISNHLYFYWYRQILGQKVEFLVSFYNNEISEKSEIFDDQFSVERPDGSNFTLKIRSTKLEDSAMYFCASSGLVPNEQFFGPGTRLTVL.

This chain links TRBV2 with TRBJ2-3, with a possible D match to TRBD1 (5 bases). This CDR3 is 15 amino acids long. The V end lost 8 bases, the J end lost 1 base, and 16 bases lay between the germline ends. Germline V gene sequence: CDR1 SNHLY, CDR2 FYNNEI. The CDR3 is CASGQGNVGTDTQYF. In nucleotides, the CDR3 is TGTGCCAGCGGGCAGGGAAATGTTGGCACAGATACGCAGTATTTT.

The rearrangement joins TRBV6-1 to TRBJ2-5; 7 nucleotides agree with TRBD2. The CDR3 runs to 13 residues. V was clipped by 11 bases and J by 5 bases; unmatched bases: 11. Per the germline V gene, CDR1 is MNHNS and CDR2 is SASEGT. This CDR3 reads CAARLTGGETQYF. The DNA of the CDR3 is TGTGCCGCCCGACTAACCGGGGGGGAGACCCAGTACTTC.

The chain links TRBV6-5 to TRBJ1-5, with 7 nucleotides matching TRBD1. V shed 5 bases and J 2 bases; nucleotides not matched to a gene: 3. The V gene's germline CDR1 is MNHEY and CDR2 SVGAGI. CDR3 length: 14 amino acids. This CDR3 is CASSRGPGNQPQHF. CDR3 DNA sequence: TGTGCCAGCAGTAGGGGGCCTGGCAATCAGCCCCAGCATTTT.

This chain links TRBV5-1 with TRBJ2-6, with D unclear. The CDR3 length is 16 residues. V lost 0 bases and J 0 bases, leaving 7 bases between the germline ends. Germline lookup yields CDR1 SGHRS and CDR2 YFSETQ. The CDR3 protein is CASSLGSISGANVLTF. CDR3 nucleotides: TGCGCCAGCAGCTTGGGGTCTATCTCTGGGGCCAACGTCCTGACTTTC.

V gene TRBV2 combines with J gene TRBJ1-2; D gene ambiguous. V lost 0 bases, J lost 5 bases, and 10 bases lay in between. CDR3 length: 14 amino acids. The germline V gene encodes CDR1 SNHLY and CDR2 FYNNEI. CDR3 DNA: TGTGCCAGCAGTGAAGCGATAACAGTATATGGCTACACCTTC. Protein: CASSEAITVYGYTF.

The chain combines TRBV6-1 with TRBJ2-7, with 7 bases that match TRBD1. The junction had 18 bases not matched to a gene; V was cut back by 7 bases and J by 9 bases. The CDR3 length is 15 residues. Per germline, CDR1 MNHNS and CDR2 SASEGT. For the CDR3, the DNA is TGTGCCAGCACCAAACAAGGGGGACAGACGTTCCGGCAGTACTTC. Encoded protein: CASTKQGGQTFRQYF.

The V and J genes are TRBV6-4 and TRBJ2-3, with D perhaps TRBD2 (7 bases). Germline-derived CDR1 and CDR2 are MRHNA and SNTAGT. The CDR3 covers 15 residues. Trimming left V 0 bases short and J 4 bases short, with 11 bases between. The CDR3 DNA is TGTGCCAGCAGTGACTCGAGGGAGGGGGCAGATACGCAGTATTTT. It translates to CASSDSREGADTQYF.

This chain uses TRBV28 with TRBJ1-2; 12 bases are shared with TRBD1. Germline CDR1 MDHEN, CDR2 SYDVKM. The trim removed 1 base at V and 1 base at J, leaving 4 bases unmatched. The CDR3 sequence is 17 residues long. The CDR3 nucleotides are TGTGCCAGCAGTTTATCCGGGACAGGGGGCGGTAACTATGGCTACACCTTC. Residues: CASSLSGTGGGNYGYTF.

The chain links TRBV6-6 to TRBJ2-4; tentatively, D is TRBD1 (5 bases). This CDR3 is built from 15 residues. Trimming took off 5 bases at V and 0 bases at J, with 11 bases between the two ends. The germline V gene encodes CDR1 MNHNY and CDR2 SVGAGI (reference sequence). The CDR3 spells CASSTRTLAKNIQYF. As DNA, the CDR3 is TGTGCCAGCAGTACGAGGACATTAGCCAAAAACATTCAGTACTTC.

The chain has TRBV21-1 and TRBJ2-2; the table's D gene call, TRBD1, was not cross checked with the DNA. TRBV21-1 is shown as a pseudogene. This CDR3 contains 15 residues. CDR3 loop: CASSSDRRNTGELFF. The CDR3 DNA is TGTGCCAGCAGCAGCGACAGGCGAAACACCGGGGAGCTGTTTTTT.

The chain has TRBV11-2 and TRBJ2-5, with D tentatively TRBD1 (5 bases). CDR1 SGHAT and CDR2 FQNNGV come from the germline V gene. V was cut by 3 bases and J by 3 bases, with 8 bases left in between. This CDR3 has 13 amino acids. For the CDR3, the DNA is TGTGCCAGCAGCTTGGGGCCTAAAGAGACCCAGTACTTC. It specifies CASSLGPKETQYF.

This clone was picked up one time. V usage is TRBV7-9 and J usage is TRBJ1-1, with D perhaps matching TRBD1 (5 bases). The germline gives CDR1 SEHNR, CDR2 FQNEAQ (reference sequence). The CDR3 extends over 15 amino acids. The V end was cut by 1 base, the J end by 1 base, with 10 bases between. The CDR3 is CASSLGTRKNTEAFF. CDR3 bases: TGTGCCAGCAGCTTAGGGACAAGGAAGAACACTGAAGCTTTCTTT.

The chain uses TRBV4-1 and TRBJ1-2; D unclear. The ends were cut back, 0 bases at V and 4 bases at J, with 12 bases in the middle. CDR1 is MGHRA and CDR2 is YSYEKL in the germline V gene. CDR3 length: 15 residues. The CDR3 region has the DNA TGCGCCAGCAGCCAAGATGCCGCGAGGGCCTATGGCTACACCTTC. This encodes CASSQDAARAYGYTF.

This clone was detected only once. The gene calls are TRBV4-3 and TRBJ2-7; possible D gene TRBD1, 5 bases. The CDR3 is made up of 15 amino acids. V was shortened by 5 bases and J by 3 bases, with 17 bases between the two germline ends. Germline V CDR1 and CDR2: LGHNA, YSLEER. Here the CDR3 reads CASSKQETAYYEQYF. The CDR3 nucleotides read TGCGCCAGCAGCAAACAGGAGACAGCATACTACGAGCAGTACTTC.

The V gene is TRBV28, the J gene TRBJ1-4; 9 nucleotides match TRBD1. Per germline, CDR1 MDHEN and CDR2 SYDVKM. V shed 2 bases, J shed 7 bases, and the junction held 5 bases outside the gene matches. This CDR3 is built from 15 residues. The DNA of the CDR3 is TGTGCCAGCAGTTTAGTGGGACAGGGAGTTGAAAAACTGTTTTTT. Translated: CASSLVGQGVEKLFF.